The present TCR beta chain was sequenced within a study of Ad26.COV2.S vaccination and SARS-CoV-2 variants. Study-wide background: Once or twice, 56 days apart, Ad26.COV2.S was delivered intramuscularly.

Sequenced by immunoSEQ multiplex PCR; TCRdb stores in-frame clones only, minus some. The data hold about 450,000 clones, with 80% to 90% observed a single time. Treatment reported: about 20 received Ad26.COV2.S at low or high dose, single or two shots; several received placebo; per-sample allocation not given. The samples date from day 63 after the first vaccine or placebo injection. An adult of 18-55 years in Boston served as donor. The sequence was collected from a person aged 18 to 65 who received the Ad26.COV2.S COVID-19 vaccine or a placebo. Here the sequenced sample was peripheral blood, taken in a trial of Ad26.COV2.S vaccine versus placebo.

DNA for the CDR3: TGTGCCAGCAGCTTAAGGCTGGGGGTCGGATCTGATACGCAGTATTTT. Amino acids: CASSLRLGVGSDTQYF. This chain uses TRBV7-3 with TRBJ2-3; D is perhaps TRBD1 or TRBD2 (5 bases each). Germline CDR1 and CDR2: SGHTA and FQGTGA. V gave up 1 base and J gave up 6 bases, with 17 bases separating them. The CDR3 totals 16 residues.